The rows below give T cell receptor beta chains drawn from one sample of a study of cytotoxic CD8 clonotypes in ibrutinib-treated CLL. Libraries were prepared by immunoSEQ multiplex PCR; TCRdb keeps only in-frame clonotypes and omits some of them. The sample gives over 200,000 clones, approximately 75% of which show up once; about an eighth is in the top ten. The input for sequencing was PBMCs, taken after 12 months of ibrutinib treatment. The source is a human donor with chronic lymphocytic leukemia. Each CDR3 is given with its conserved first and last residue. A D gene is named only where the DNA matches it firmly. Clone size is given for some rows only: seen once, a few or many times, or a class if the clone is expanded.

D,V,J,size,CDR3,DNA
-,TRBV7-6,TRBJ2-3,-,CASGQEYDTQYF,TGTGCCAGCGGCCAGGAGTACGATACGCAGTATTTT
TRBD1,TRBV6-5,TRBJ1-4,-,CASSLTTGVNEKLFF,TGTGCCAGCAGTTTAACGACAGGGGTTAATGAAAAACTGTTTTTT
TRBD2,TRBV7-9,TRBJ2-6,-,CASSSQGAGGIGANVLTF,TGTGCCAGCAGCTCCCAGGGAGCGGGAGGGATTGGGGCCAACGTCCTGACTTTC
-,TRBV6-5,TRBJ2-2,-,CASSYSDFTGELFF,TGTGCCAGCAGTTACTCTGACTTCACCGGGGAGCTGTTTTTT
-,TRBV10-2,TRBJ1-1,-,CAVEGNTEAFF,TGCGCCGTGGAGGGGAACACTGAAGCTTTCTTT
TRBD1,TRBV4-1,TRBJ2-2,-,CASKNVGRQGGAGELFF,TGCGCCAGCAAGAATGTAGGGAGACAGGGGGGCGCCGGGGAGCTGTTTTTT
-,TRBV27,TRBJ1-1,-,CASSLYRAAEAFF,TGTGCCAGCAGTTTATACAGGGCCGCTGAAGCTTTCTTT
-,TRBV27,TRBJ2-5,-,CASSLLGDEKETQYF,TGTGCCAGCAGTTTACTAGGGGATGAAAAAGAGACCCAGTACTTC
TRBD1,TRBV6-5,TRBJ1-2,-,CASSYSQGANGYTF,TGTGCCAGCAGTTACTCCCAGGGGGCGAATGGCTACACCTTC
-,TRBV6-1,TRBJ2-1,once,CASSTGGRNEQFF,TGTGCCAGCAGCACCGGGGGGCGCAATGAGCAGTTCTTC
-,TRBV5-1,TRBJ1-5,-,CASSLDGGPHQPQHF,TGCGCCAGCAGCTTGGATGGAGGCCCGCATCAGCCCCAGCATTTT
TRBD1,TRBV29-1,TRBJ1-2,-,CSGWTGYGYTF,TGCAGCGGTTGGACAGGTTATGGCTACACCTTC
-,TRBV19,TRBJ2-7,-,CASLSPLSYEQYF,TGTGCCAGCCTTTCTCCCTTGTCCTACGAGCAGTACTTC
TRBD1,TRBV5-1,TRBJ2-1,few,CASNPGQGLRYNEQFF,TGCGCCAGTAATCCGGGACAGGGGCTACGGTACAATGAGCAGTTCTTC
TRBD2,TRBV5-6,TRBJ2-5,-,CASSGEGAAFQETQYF,TGTGCCAGCAGCGGGGAGGGAGCGGCCTTCCAAGAGACCCAGTACTTC
-,TRBV6-5,TRBJ2-1,-,CASSYSTDSSFNEQFF,TGTGCCAGCAGTTACTCGACAGACTCTTCCTTTAATGAGCAGTTCTTC
TRBD1,TRBV5-6,TRBJ2-5,-,CASSSGQASRGTQYF,TGTGCCAGCAGCAGCGGACAGGCTAGTAGGGGGACCCAGTACTTC
-,TRBV4-1,TRBJ1-1,-,CASSPHGGSSLVNTEAFF,TGCGCCAGCAGCCCCCACGGAGGGTCCTCGTTGGTGAACACTGAAGCTTTCTTT
-,TRBV5-1,TRBJ2-7,-,CASSNTYEQYF,TGCGCCAGCAGTAACACCTACGAGCAGTACTTC
TRBD2,TRBV10-3,TRBJ2-7,-,CAISDERGPRSYEQYF,TGTGCCATCAGTGACGAGCGGGGGCCAAGATCCTACGAGCAGTACTTC
TRBD1,TRBV5-8,TRBJ2-3,-,CASSLTGGLTDTQYF,TGTGCCAGCAGCTTGACAGGGGGCTTGACAGATACGCAGTATTTT
TRBD1,TRBV19,TRBJ2-7,-,CASSILGGPYEQYF,TGTGCCAGTAGTATTCTAGGGGGCCCCTACGAGCAGTACTTC
-,TRBV6-1,TRBJ2-1,-,CASVAGFNEQFF,TGTGCCAGCGTGGCCGGGTTCAATGAGCAGTTCTTC
-,TRBV5-1,TRBJ1-1,-,CASSPAGSGTEAFF,TGCGCCAGCAGCCCGGCTGGGTCTGGGACTGAAGCTTTCTTT
-,TRBV28,TRBJ1-5,-,CASSSPGSSNQPQHF,TGTGCCAGCAGTTCCCCCGGTTCTAGCAATCAGCCCCAGCATTTT
TRBD1,TRBV27,TRBJ2-7,-,CASSPTGQGYEQYF,TGTGCCAGCAGTCCCACGGGACAGGGCTACGAGCAGTACTTC
-,TRBV6-6,TRBJ1-1,-,CASSYSKRVKTEAFF,TGTGCCAGCAGTTACTCGAAGCGGGTAAAGACTGAAGCTTTCTTT
-,TRBV18,TRBJ2-5,few,CASSRGGPALQETQYF,TGTGCCAGCTCAAGGGGCGGGCCAGCGCTACAAGAGACCCAGTACTTC
-,TRBV9,TRBJ1-2,-,CASSAELGWGYGYTF,TGTGCCAGCAGCGCCGAGCTGGGGTGGGGCTATGGCTACACCTTC
TRBD1,TRBV28,TRBJ2-2,-,CASSLWGQTNTGELFF,TGTGCCAGCAGTTTATGGGGACAGACGAACACCGGGGAGCTGTTTTTT
-,TRBV5-1,TRBJ2-7,few,CASSSPGAGEQYF,TGCGCCAGCAGCTCTCCGGGGGCGGGCGAGCAGTACTTC
-,TRBV28,TRBJ2-5,-,CASSSGQSQETQYF,TGTGCCAGCAGTTCTGGACAGAGCCAAGAGACCCAGTACTTC
-,TRBV2,TRBJ2-1,-,CASMGGVYNEQFF,TGTGCCAGCATGGGGGGAGTCTACAATGAGCAGTTCTTC
-,TRBV20-1,TRBJ2-7,-,CSAPDTYEQYF,TGCAGTGCCCCCGATACTTACGAGCAGTACTTC
TRBD2,TRBV25-1,TRBJ2-3,-,CASSRLAGSTDTQYF,TGTGCCAGTAGTAGGCTAGCGGGAAGCACAGATACGCAGTATTTT
-,TRBV6-5,TRBJ2-2,-,CASSYSAGWATGELFF,TGTGCCAGCAGTTACTCCGCAGGGTGGGCCACCGGGGAGCTGTTTTTT
-,TRBV2,TRBJ2-2,few,CASTGKVATGELFF,TGTGCCAGCACGGGGAAGGTGGCCACCGGGGAGCTGTTTTTT
TRBD2,TRBV18,TRBJ2-1,-,CASFAGGPDNEQFF,TGTGCCAGCTTCGCGGGAGGGCCTGACAATGAGCAGTTCTTC
TRBD2,TRBV11-2,TRBJ2-5,few,CASRLAGGETQYF,TGTGCCAGCAGATTAGCGGGAGGAGAGACCCAGTACTTC
TRBD1,TRBV2,TRBJ2-7,-,CASRDGHTWTGHYEQYF,TGTGCCAGCAGGGACGGTCACACCTGGACAGGGCACTACGAGCAGTACTTC
TRBD1,TRBV27,TRBJ2-7,-,CASSAGTGLSYEQYF,TGTGCCAGCAGCGCCGGGACAGGGCTCTCCTACGAGCAGTACTTC
TRBD2,TRBV7-9,TRBJ2-7,-,CASSASGRGYEQYF,TGTGCCAGCAGCGCAAGCGGGAGGGGCTACGAGCAGTACTTC
-,TRBV29-1,TRBJ2-2,few,CSVVQGSNTGELFF,TGCAGCGTTGTCCAGGGGAGCAACACCGGGGAGCTGTTTTTT
-,TRBV5-1,TRBJ1-1,-,CASGSGPVNTEAFF,TGCGCCAGCGGATCGGGACCGGTGAACACTGAAGCTTTCTTT
-,TRBV11-2,TRBJ2-2,-,CASSLVSRVLTGELFF,TGTGCCAGCAGCTTAGTCTCGAGGGTTCTCACCGGGGAGCTGTTTTTT
-,TRBV7-9,TRBJ1-1,once,CASSFRSGTEAFF,TGTGCCAGCAGCTTCCGCTCCGGTACTGAAGCTTTCTTT
TRBD1,TRBV2,TRBJ2-5,-,CASRRGTGGNQETQYF,TGTGCCAGCAGGAGAGGGACAGGGGGGAACCAAGAGACCCAGTACTTC
TRBD2,TRBV5-1,TRBJ2-3,-,CASSYTAGPTGDTQYF,TGCGCCAGCAGCTATACAGCGGGGCCAACGGGGGATACGCAGTATTTT
TRBD1,TRBV9,TRBJ1-6,-,CASSVDRGHNSPLHF,TGTGCCAGCAGCGTAGACAGGGGCCATAATTCACCCCTCCACTTT
-,TRBV5-1,TRBJ2-1,-,CASSLGQVNEQFF,TGCGCCAGCAGCTTGGGTCAAGTCAATGAGCAGTTCTTC
TRBD2,TRBV28,TRBJ2-7,once,CASSLTVAGDYEQYF,TGTGCCAGCAGTTTAACGGTAGCGGGGGACTACGAGCAGTACTTC
-,TRBV2,TRBJ1-1,-,CASPAAPWEGDEAFF,TGTGCCAGCCCAGCAGCACCTTGGGAAGGTGATGAAGCTTTCTTT